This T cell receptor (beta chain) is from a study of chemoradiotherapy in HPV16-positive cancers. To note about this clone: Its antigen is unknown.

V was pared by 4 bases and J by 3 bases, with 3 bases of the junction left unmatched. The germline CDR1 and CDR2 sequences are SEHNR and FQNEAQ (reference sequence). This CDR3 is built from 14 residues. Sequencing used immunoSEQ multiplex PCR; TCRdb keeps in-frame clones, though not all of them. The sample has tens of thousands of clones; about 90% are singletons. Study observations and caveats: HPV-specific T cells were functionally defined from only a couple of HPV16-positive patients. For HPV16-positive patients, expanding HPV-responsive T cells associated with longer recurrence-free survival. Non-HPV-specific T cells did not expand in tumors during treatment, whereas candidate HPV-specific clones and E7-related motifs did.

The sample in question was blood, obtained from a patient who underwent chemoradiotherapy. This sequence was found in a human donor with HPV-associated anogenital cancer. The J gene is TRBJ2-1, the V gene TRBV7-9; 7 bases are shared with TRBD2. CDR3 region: CASSWTSGYNEQFF. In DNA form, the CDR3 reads TGTGCCAGCAGCTGGACTAGTGGCTACAATGAGCAGTTCTTC.